This T cell receptor (beta chain) was obtained from a study of T cell responses to AZD1222 COVID-19 vaccine. About this clone: Antigen specificity is unknown.

The study's findings and limits: Unmutated variant regions are reportedly targeted by nearly half of spike-specific TCRs. Among the donors, most were white British and more were female, and clonal diversity was possibly underestimated.

Profiling relied on immunoSEQ multiplex PCR, and the TCRdb table lists in-frame clones only, not all of them. Among under 120,000 clones, around 94% were seen once, and the ten largest hold 2% to 2.5%. V lost 4 bases and J lost 2, with 12 bases in between. Germline-derived CDR1 and CDR2 are MGHRA and YSYEKL. CDR3 size: 14 residues. Sequences were derived from peripheral blood, sampled on day 0 of AZD1222 vaccination. The receptor's source is an adult in good health. The chain links TRBV4-1 to TRBJ2-7; perhaps TRBD1 as D (6 bases). The CDR3 loop is CASSPDEGAYEQYF. CDR3 nucleotide sequence: TGCGCCAGCAGCCCGGACGAGGGGGCCTACGAGCAGTACTTC.